This T cell receptor beta chain was identified in a study of shared clonotypes between healthy human individuals. Donors comprised healthy HIV-negative adults lacking recent acute infections or vaccinations. For sorted subsets, roughly 200 ng DNA per replicate equaled approximately 32,000 T cell genomes. Measured with immunoSEQ multiplex PCR; TCRdb has only the in-frame clones, and not every one. The repertoire includes around 2.3 million clones, approximately 96% of them detected once, and roughly 0.13% sits in the top ten. The CDR3 totals 16 residues. V shed 0 bases and J shed 1 base, with 10 bases lying between them. Germline assignment: CDR1 SEHNR and CDR2 FQNEAQ (reference sequence).

Sequencing input: naive CD4+ T cells sorted from blood. Subset noted: CD45RA+ positively selected. The sequence derives from a man between 18 and 35 years old in good health. The genes are TRBV7-9 and TRBJ1-5; D not certain. CDR3 loop: CASSLAGDLSNQPQHF. CDR3 sequence (DNA): TGTGCCAGCAGCTTAGCTGGGGATTTAAGCAATCAGCCCCAGCATTTT.